This TCR beta chain was captured in a study of molecular identifiers for immune sequencing clone quantification. Turning to the study itself: Replicate runs used RNA from roughly 21,000 or 96,000 naive CD8 cells, which was split five ways into aliquots, and four of those aliquots were then sequenced.

By proportion, this clonotype is medium-sized. The antigen is undetermined. Germline assignment: CDR1 MGHRA and CDR2 YSYEKL. This CDR3 is built from 14 residues. The V and J ends lost 4 bases and 2 bases respectively, with 8 bases between them. Points from the study as a whole: It was shown that clones above 20 RNA copies held over 99% of effector molecules, but under 1% in naive cells.

MiXCR, applied by TCRdb to the PCR reads, yields one record per CDR3 protein. The sample lists some 5,700 distinct CDR3 sequences, 16% occurring once. The source is a human donor in good health. Some libraries in this study had Jurkat cell RNA spiked in. V and J are TRBV4-1 and TRBJ2-2; possibly TRBD2 for D (5 bases). The source material was naive CD8+ T cells from blood, with Jurkat cell RNA spiked in. Subset here: FACS-sorted CD8+CD4-CCR7+CD45RA+ naive T cells. Here the CDR3 reads CASSRGDNTGELFF. The CDR3 DNA reads TGCGCCAGCAGCCGGGGAGACAACACCGGGGAGCTGTTTTTT.